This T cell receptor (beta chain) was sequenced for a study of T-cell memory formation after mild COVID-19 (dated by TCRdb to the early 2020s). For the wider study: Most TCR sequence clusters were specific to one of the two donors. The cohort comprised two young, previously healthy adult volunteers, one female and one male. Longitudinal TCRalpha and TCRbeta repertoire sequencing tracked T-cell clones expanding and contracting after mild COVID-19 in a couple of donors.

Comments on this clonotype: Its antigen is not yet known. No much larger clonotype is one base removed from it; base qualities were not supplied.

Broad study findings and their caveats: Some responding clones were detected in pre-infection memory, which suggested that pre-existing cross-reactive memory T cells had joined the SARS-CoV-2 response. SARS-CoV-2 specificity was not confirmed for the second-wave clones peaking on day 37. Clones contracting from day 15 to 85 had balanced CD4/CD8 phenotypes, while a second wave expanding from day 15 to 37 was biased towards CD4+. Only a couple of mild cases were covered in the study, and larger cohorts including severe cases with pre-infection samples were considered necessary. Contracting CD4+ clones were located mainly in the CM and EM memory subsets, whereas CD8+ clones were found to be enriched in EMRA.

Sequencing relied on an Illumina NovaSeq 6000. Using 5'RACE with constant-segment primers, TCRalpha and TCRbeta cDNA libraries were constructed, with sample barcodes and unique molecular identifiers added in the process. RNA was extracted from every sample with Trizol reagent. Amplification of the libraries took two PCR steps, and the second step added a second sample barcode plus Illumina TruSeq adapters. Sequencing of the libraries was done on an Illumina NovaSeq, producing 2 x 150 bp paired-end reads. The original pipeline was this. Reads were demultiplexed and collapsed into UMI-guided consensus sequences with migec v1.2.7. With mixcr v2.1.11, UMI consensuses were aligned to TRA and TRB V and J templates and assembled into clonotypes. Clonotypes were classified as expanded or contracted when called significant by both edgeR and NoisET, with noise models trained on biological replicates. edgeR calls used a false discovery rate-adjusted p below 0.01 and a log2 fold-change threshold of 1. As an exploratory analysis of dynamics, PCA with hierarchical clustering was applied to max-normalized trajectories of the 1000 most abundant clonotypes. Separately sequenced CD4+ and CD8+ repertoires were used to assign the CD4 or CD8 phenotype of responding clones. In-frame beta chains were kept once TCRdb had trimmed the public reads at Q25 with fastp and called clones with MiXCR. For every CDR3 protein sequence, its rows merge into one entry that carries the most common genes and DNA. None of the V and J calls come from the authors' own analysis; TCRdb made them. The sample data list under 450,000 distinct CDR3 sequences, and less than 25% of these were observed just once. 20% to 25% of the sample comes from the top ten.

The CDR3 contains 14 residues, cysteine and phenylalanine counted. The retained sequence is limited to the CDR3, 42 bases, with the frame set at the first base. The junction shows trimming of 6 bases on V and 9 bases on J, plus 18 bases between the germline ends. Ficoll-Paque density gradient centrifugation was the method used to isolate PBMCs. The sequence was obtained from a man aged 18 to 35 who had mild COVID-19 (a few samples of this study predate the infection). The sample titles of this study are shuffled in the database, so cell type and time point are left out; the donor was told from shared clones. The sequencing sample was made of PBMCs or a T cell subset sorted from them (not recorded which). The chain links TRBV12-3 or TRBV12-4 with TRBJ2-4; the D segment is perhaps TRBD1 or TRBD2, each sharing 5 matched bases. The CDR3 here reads CASSPGTHRGIQYF. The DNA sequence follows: TGTGCCAGCAGCCCGGGGACGCACCGCGGCATTCAGTACTTC.